This T cell receptor beta chain was captured in a study of cytomegalovirus exposure and HLA in healthy donors listed by TCRdb under 2017. A note on the overall study: According to an earlier analysis of around 600 of the donors, some 170 million T cells yielded over 90 million unique TCR beta sequences and around 300 Gb of sequence data. An earlier analysis of 587 of the donors used high-throughput TCR beta sequencing to judge whether each TCR beta V gene segment behaved as functional or pseudogenic. The genetic ancestry cluster associated with self-reported Caucasian donors included roughly 84% of the 398 genotyped donors. All discovery cohort repertoires had been generated using a single sequencing platform. To study patterns of TCR occurrence, a later analysis re-analyzed previously published TCR beta repertoires from 666 donors and added high-resolution HLA genotyping. Among some 410 genotyped donors of the cohort, an average of around 250,000 unique TCR beta nucleotide sequences was sequenced per donor, of which about 20% were non-productive. An early release covering about 600 HLA-typed donors comprised roughly 300 gigabases of sequencing data and tens of millions of unique TCR sequences. A later genetic analysis used genome-wide SNP genotypes for about 55% of the 666 donors, treating that subset as a discovery cohort. The T cell repertoires of several hundred subjects were profiled by immunosequencing and related to cytomegalovirus serostatus. The study was designed to test whether signatures of past pathogen exposure could be identified by cataloging public T cell receptors. Donor age, sex, ethnicity and CMV serostatus were collected together with the repertoire data. Four to six DR-DQ haplotypes were handled as single units for association and clustering, since linkage in the cohort was strong. Besides the first cohort of roughly 660 subjects, a separate validation cohort made up of 120 different subjects was used. Rather than using new phenotypic data, the later analysis identified candidate immune exposures from TCR beta sequences and from how often those sequences occurred across donors. HLA typing covered class I and class II loci at four-digit resolution. To predict cytomegalovirus infection status, the study combined high-throughput TCR immunosequencing, statistical association of individual TCRs with disease status, and machine learning. The number of typed donors differed by locus: roughly 629-640 for A, B, C, DRB1 and DQB1; 500 to 550 for DQA1; around 580 for DPA1; and around 450 for DPB1.

The library was generated by the immunoSEQ multiplex PCR assay. For the multiplex PCR, a mixture combining 60 forward primers for TCR Vbeta segments and 13 reverse primers for TCR Jbeta segments was used. The CDR3 region of rearranged TCR beta genes was amplified from genomic DNA with a multiplex PCR assay. Amplified TCR beta libraries were sequenced as 87-base-pair reads on the Illumina HiSeq System. The source study handled its data this way. In a later analysis, 70 million to 95 million unique TCR beta chains were counted across the roughly 670 repertoires, and approximately 11 million of these chains were shared by at least two donors. Raw reads were error-corrected and collapsed into unique sequences by a nearest-neighbor algorithm in which closely related sequences were merged to remove PCR and sequencing errors. Alignment of CDR3 sequences to IMGT reference sequences was used to assign V, D and J gene segments. For a sequence to be retained, at least a six-nucleotide match to both a V gene segment and a J gene segment was required. A rearrangement was called productive if the CDR3 had no stop codons and remained in frame with V and J, and every other rearrangement was called non-productive. CDR3 was defined according to IMGT convention as the region running from the second conserved V-encoded cysteine to the conserved J-encoded phenylalanine. The earlier analysis of fewer than 700 of the donors excluded sequences that lacked an unambiguous match to a single V gene segment. In an earlier analysis of a few hundred of the donors, a V segment was called functional when productive rearrangements were above 56.7%, and segregating when the standard deviation between donors exceeded 5%. A statistical classification framework was developed to diagnose cytomegalovirus status using the catalog of TCR beta chain sequences. A later analysis assigned V and J genes by comparing TCR nucleotide sequences with IMGT/GENE-DB human TR gene sequences. Using the TCRdist pipeline, a later analysis assigned CDR3 sequences along with most-parsimonious VDJ recombination scenarios. In a later analysis, each TCR beta chain was defined by its CDR3 amino acid sequence together with its V-gene family, and reads lacking a unique V-gene family were excluded. In a later analysis, some 600 highly shared, low-generation-probability nucleotide sequences were removed to address suspected cross-contamination and a sequencing artifact. For each public chain, a later analysis derived a clonal expansion index from normalized ranks of inferred template counts within each repertoire. In a later analysis, generation probabilities were computed using a VDJ recombination model fitted to out-of-frame rearrangements, and the results were checked against IGoR. A later analysis scored TCR-TCR, TCR-HLA and TCR-CMV co-occurrence with hypergeometric tests, applying a repertoire-size bias correction to TCR pairs. In a later analysis, false discovery rates were estimated by permuting HLA or CMV assignments 20 times. In a later analysis, co-occurring TCRs were grouped using DBSCAN, with TCRdist sequence similarity added in when clustering inside HLA-allele-positive subsets. Co-occurrence clustering excluded repertoires with fewer than 30,000 or more than 120,000 public chains, plus five with anomalous nucleotide sharing. TCRdb obtained this table from immuneACCESS and retained in-frame rearrangements with V and J assigned. These tables miss some clones; where compared with another copy, unresolved V genes account for less than half of the shortfall, and the remainder is unexplained. The DNA was the basis for D and trimming; V, J and clone size are from that table. The sample table shows 200,000 to 250,000 clones, and 75% to 85% are seen once. The ten most abundant clones make up under 8% of the sample.

As concerns this clone: Its antigen is still unknown. Base qualities are not provided; no much larger clone lies one nucleotide away.

V trim: 5 bases; J trim: 4 bases; unmatched bases: 5. CDR1 MNHEY and CDR2 SMNVEV are derived from the germline V gene (reference sequence). Including the terminal cysteine and phenylalanine, the CDR3 comprises 14 residues. Only the CDR3 DNA stays, 42 bases, in frame from base 1. The cohort consisted of hundreds of healthy bone marrow donors. All cohort members were sampled while nominally healthy, although unrecorded immune exposures were likely present. The donor was CMV seropositive and belonged to the group of over 250 seropositive cohort members. A peripheral blood sample was collected from each donor, and TCR beta sequencing was performed on peripheral blood mononuclear cells. The Qiagen DNeasy Blood Extraction Kit was used to extract genomic DNA from the blood cell samples. Study-wide conclusions, independent of this receptor: At a false discovery rate of 0.05, a later analysis linked roughly 17,000 TCR beta sequences to specific HLA alleles. A cluster of highly shared sequence variants was judged likely to represent a technical artifact of the sequencing pipeline. In an earlier analysis of around 600 of the donors, most TCR beta V segments were observed in productive rearrangements about 90% or about 30% of the time, broadly matching IMGT annotations. Three of the identified cytomegalovirus-associated TCR beta chains were confirmed in vitro to be specific for cytomegalovirus antigens. Assigning TCR associations to individual alleles was difficult when HLA alleles, especially DR and DQ, strongly co-occurred. According to the authors, the approach could potentially be generalized to other disease states and immunological phenotypes. Approximately 18 rarely observed V segments, including chromosome 9 orphons, were excluded from the earlier analysis of about 500 of the donors because counts were too low. In this cohort, only TCR beta chains were sequenced, and detectable features were limited by the absence of alpha or paired-chain data. Most TCR sequences were observed very rarely across donors, whereas some public TCRs were present in many individuals. In both the original and validation cohorts, the classifier was reported to diagnose cytomegalovirus status with high specificity and sensitivity. Compared with the approximately 670-donor mean, donors in an Asian-associated ancestry cluster had fewer N-insertions in productive TCRs, according to a later genetic analysis. Because HLA typing was unavailable for some donors at each locus, only the typed subset was used in association tests. According to a later analysis, TCR association rates differed among HLA loci, with DRB1 alleles showing the most associated TCRs and HLA-C alleles showing the fewest. In the study, some 160 TCR beta chains were listed as associated with cytomegalovirus. Roughly uniform sequencing depth across donors was assumed in presence/absence analyses, although this assumption may not hold. Most CMV-associated TCR beta chains appeared to be HLA-restricted in a later analysis, and the HLA associations seemed to be driven largely by CMV exposure. In a later analysis, HLA-associated TCR beta chains showed more clonal expansion and lower generation probabilities than non-associated chains that were equally common. The only immune exposure information available for the cohort was CMV serostatus. Linkage disequilibrium might explain the correlated functional status among segregating V segments, but an unknown experimental factor could not be excluded. A further reported finding was that TCR beta sequences accurately predicted the HLA-A and HLA-B alleles for most subjects in the first cohort. In a later genetic analysis, a missense DCLRE1C variant was associated with V-gene and J-gene trimming of TCR beta chains, and the association was replicated in an independent cohort. According to a later analysis, parvovirus B19, influenza, CMV and Epstein-Barr virus appeared linked to several top co-occurrence clusters. Some IMGT-functional V segments, including TRBV6-2 and TRBV6-3, could not be told apart with the 87-base-pair reads, so those segments were excluded.

Recombination connected TRBV27 to TRBJ1-5, with 7 middle bases fitting TRBD1. The sequenced sample was PBMCs. The sequence was collected from an older woman in good health and CMV-seropositive. The DNA sequence is as follows: TGTGCCAGCAGTCTCTCGACAGGGAATCAGCCCCAGCATTTT. Translated, this gives CASSLSTGNQPQHF.